These T cell receptor beta chains were read from a single sample in a study of blood T cell repertoires in COVID-19. Measured with immunoSEQ multiplex PCR; TCRdb has only the in-frame clones, and not every one. The data contain tens of thousands of clones, around 81% of them singletons. Sequencing input: peripheral blood. These receptors were taken from a man in his forties or fifties with acute or convalescent COVID-19. Each CDR3 is given with its conserved first and last residue. D genes are given only for firm matches. Size is omitted from some rows. Given values are once, few, many or a class for expanded clones.

TRBV3-1/TRBV3-2	NA	TRBJ2-7	NA	CASSQDQRVSYEQYF	TGTGCCAGCAGCCAAGATCAGCGGGTCTCCTACGAGCAGTACTTC
TRBV6-5	NA	TRBJ1-3	TRBD1	CASTPGQNSGNTIYF	TGTGCCAGCACCCCGGGACAGAACTCTGGAAACACCATATATTTT
TRBV6-5	few	TRBJ2-4	NA	CASTRGEAKNIQYF	TGTGCCAGCACCAGGGGGGAGGCCAAAAACATTCAGTACTTC
TRBV18	NA	TRBJ2-1	TRBD2	CASSPRTSGSNEQFF	TGTGCCAGCTCACCACGGACTAGCGGGAGTAATGAGCAGTTCTTC
TRBV7-9	NA	TRBJ2-5	TRBD1	CASSWDSGETQYF	TGTGCCAGCAGCTGGGACAGTGGGGAGACCCAGTACTTC
TRBV19	NA	TRBJ2-5	NA	CASSMTYSQETQYF	TGTGCCAGTAGTATGACCTACAGCCAAGAGACCCAGTACTTC
TRBV6-5	NA	TRBJ1-1	TRBD1	CASSWNGQGTEAFF	TGTGCCAGCAGTTGGAATGGACAGGGCACTGAAGCTTTCTTT
TRBV6-2/TRBV6-3	NA	TRBJ2-7	NA	CASSSGGQGPTESQYEQYF	TGTGCCAGCAGCTCGGGAGGACAGGGACCAACCGAATCCCAATACGAGCAGTACTTC
TRBV7-8	few	TRBJ2-7	TRBD1	CASSFWTGTYEQYF	TGTGCCAGCAGCTTTTGGACAGGGACCTACGAGCAGTACTTC
TRBV11-2	NA	TRBJ2-6	TRBD1	CASSLGSQGVTSGANVLTF	TGTGCCAGCAGCTTAGGCTCCCAGGGGGTGACCTCTGGGGCCAACGTCCTGACTTTC
TRBV7-2	NA	TRBJ1-2	NA	CASSLARGPYGYTF	TGTGCCAGCAGCTTAGCAAGGGGTCCCTATGGCTACACCTTC
TRBV7-9	NA	TRBJ2-3	TRBD2	CASSFLAGGNTDTQYF	TGTGCCAGCAGCTTCCTGGCGGGAGGGAACACAGATACGCAGTATTTT
TRBV27	NA	TRBJ1-2	NA	CASSQTGFYGYTF	TGTGCCAGCAGTCAGACGGGGTTTTATGGCTACACCTTC
TRBV5-6	NA	TRBJ2-5	TRBD2	CASSSRLAGPETQYF	TGTGCCAGCAGCTCGAGACTAGCGGGACCGGAGACCCAGTACTTC
TRBV6-5	NA	TRBJ2-2	NA	CASSRQANTGELFF	TGTGCCAGCAGCAGACAGGCTAACACCGGGGAGCTGTTTTTT
TRBV24-1	NA	TRBJ1-3	NA	CASYGVAAGNTIYF	TGTGCCTCATACGGAGTGGCGGCAGGAAACACCATATATTTT
TRBV7-8	NA	TRBJ2-7	NA	CASSFAPFDQAEQYF	TGTGCCAGCAGCTTTGCGCCCTTCGACCAGGCCGAGCAGTACTTC
TRBV19	once	TRBJ1-1	TRBD1	CASSIVKGSGQGSAEAFF	TGTGCCAGTAGTATAGTCAAGGGTTCGGGACAGGGATCCGCTGAAGCTTTCTTT
TRBV19	NA	TRBJ1-2	TRBD1	CASRDRVERANYGYTF	TGTGCCAGTCGAGACAGGGTGGAAAGAGCTAACTATGGCTACACCTTC
TRBV30	NA	TRBJ1-5	NA	CAWSGQGGNQPQHF	TGTGCCTGGAGTGGGCAGGGTGGCAATCAGCCCCAGCATTTT
TRBV7-9	NA	TRBJ2-5	TRBD2	CASSLGGGSQETQYF	TGTGCCAGCAGCTTAGGCGGGGGAAGCCAAGAGACCCAGTACTTC
TRBV7-6	few	TRBJ1-1	TRBD1	CASSEQVGQSEAFF	TGTGCCAGCAGCGAACAGGTGGGACAGAGTGAAGCTTTCTTT
TRBV4-1	few	TRBJ2-1	NA	CASSPATLAIINEQFF	TGCGCCAGCAGCCCGGCCACATTAGCGATTATCAATGAGCAGTTCTTC
TRBV5-1	NA	TRBJ1-2	TRBD1	CASSWDRGLGGYTF	TGCGCCAGCAGCTGGGACAGGGGGCTTGGTGGCTACACCTTC
TRBV28	once	TRBJ2-7	TRBD2	CASSLWGTSGSYEQYF	TGTGCCAGCAGTTTATGGGGGACTAGCGGCTCCTACGAGCAGTACTTC
TRBV5-6	once	TRBJ2-2	NA	CASSLTLGARGTGELFF	TGTGCCAGCAGCTTGACGTTGGGGGCCCGGGGCACCGGGGAGCTGTTTTTT
TRBV6-2/TRBV6-3	NA	TRBJ2-1	TRBD1	CASSYGPPGQGFDEQFF	TGTGCCAGCAGTTATGGGCCTCCGGGACAGGGTTTCGATGAGCAGTTCTTC
TRBV30	NA	TRBJ1-2	NA	CAWSVPGGKTHGYTF	TGTGCCTGGAGTGTACCCGGGGGTAAGACTCATGGCTACACCTTC
TRBV2	NA	TRBJ2-1	TRBD2	CASSRTGTSGHNEQFF	TGTGCCAGCAGTAGGACCGGGACTAGCGGCCACAATGAGCAGTTCTTC
TRBV29-1	NA	TRBJ2-7	TRBD1	CSVGTGQDHEQYF	TGCAGCGTGGGAACCGGACAGGATCACGAGCAGTACTTC
TRBV19	few	TRBJ1-2	NA	CASSIAYTGGYTF	TGTGCCAGTAGTATCGCCTACACGGGTGGCTACACCTTC
TRBV5-1	NA	TRBJ1-4	NA	CASSPQGGGMGEKLFF	TGCGCCAGCAGCCCCCAGGGCGGGGGCATGGGTGAAAAACTGTTTTTT
TRBV6-5	NA	TRBJ1-2	TRBD1	CASSWGQGATGYTF	TGTGCCAGCAGCTGGGGACAGGGGGCTACTGGCTACACCTTC
TRBV9	NA	TRBJ2-1	NA	CASSVAFSSSYNEQFF	TGTGCCAGCAGCGTAGCTTTCTCGAGCTCCTACAATGAGCAGTTCTTC
TRBV5-4	NA	TRBJ2-5	TRBD1	CASSLGTGVETQYF	TGTGCCAGCAGCTTGGGGACAGGGGTAGAGACCCAGTACTTC
TRBV19	once	TRBJ1-5	TRBD1	CASTPFLDRESGNQPQHF	TGTGCCAGTACCCCCTTTTTGGACAGGGAGTCCGGCAATCAGCCCCAGCATTTT
TRBV30	NA	TRBJ1-2	NA	CAWSVPGGYTF	TGTGCCTGGAGTGTACCCGGTGGCTACACCTTC
TRBV5-1	NA	TRBJ1-2	NA	CASSEEGYGYTF	TGCGCCAGCAGTGAGGAAGGCTATGGCTACACCTTC
TRBV7-9	NA	TRBJ2-5	NA	CASSLSGMGGQETQYF	TGTGCCAGCAGCCTCTCAGGGATGGGGGGCCAAGAGACCCAGTACTTC
TRBV7-2	NA	TRBJ2-5	NA	CASSLGAGETQYF	TGTGCCAGCAGCCTGGGGGCCGGAGAGACCCAGTACTTC
TRBV18	few	TRBJ2-7	TRBD1	CASSLSRGQGPPSSYEQYF	TGTGCCAGCTCACTCAGCCGGGGACAGGGCCCACCTTCCTCCTACGAGCAGTACTTC
TRBV30	NA	TRBJ2-3	NA	CAWSVPGSTDTQYF	TGTGCCTGGAGTGTACCCGGGAGCACAGATACGCAGTATTTT
TRBV6-5	NA	TRBJ1-6	TRBD1	CASSRGTAKDSPLHF	TGTGCCAGCAGCCGCGGGACAGCCAAGGATTCACCCCTCCACTTT
TRBV28	once	TRBJ2-5	NA	CASRSPGAVETQYF	TGTGCCAGCAGAAGCCCAGGGGCTGTAGAGACCCAGTACTTC
TRBV29-1	NA	TRBJ2-3	TRBD2	CSVDGSGSRTDTQYF	TGCAGCGTTGACGGCAGCGGGAGTCGGACAGATACGCAGTATTTT
TRBV7-2	NA	TRBJ2-5	TRBD1	CASSPQQGVLQETQYF	TGTGCCAGCAGCCCCCAACAGGGGGTATTACAAGAGACCCAGTACTTC
TRBV27	NA	TRBJ1-2	NA	CASSLGSGAQGNYGYTF	TGTGCCAGCAGTCTGGGATCTGGGGCCCAGGGTAACTATGGCTACACCTTC
TRBV15	NA	TRBJ2-3	NA	CATSRDLAGTSTDTQYF	TGTGCCACCAGCAGAGATCTGGCGGGGACTAGCACAGATACGCAGTATTTT
TRBV7-8	NA	TRBJ1-5	NA	CASSLEGGNQPQHF	TGTGCCAGCAGCTTAGAGGGGGGGAATCAGCCCCAGCATTTT
TRBV7-2	NA	TRBJ1-4	NA	CASSLQGREGKLFF	TGTGCCAGCAGCTTACAGGGGCGGGAGGGAAAACTGTTTTTT
TRBV11-2	NA	TRBJ2-7	NA	CASRLQGSYEQYF	TGTGCCAGCAGATTACAGGGCTCCTACGAGCAGTACTTC
TRBV10-1	NA	TRBJ2-1	TRBD1	CASSIQGAGEQFF	TGCGCCAGCAGCATACAGGGGGCAGGTGAGCAGTTCTTC
TRBV10-3	NA	TRBJ1-1	TRBD1	CAARVGQGNTEAFF	TGTGCCGCCAGGGTGGGACAGGGGAACACTGAAGCTTTCTTT
TRBV5-1	NA	TRBJ1-4	NA	CASSFSATNEKLFF	TGCGCCAGCAGCTTTAGTGCAACTAATGAAAAACTGTTTTTT
TRBV7-2	NA	TRBJ1-4	NA	CASSLAMGGANEKLFF	TGTGCCAGCAGCTTAGCGATGGGAGGGGCTAATGAAAAACTGTTTTTT
TRBV6-5	NA	TRBJ1-2	TRBD1	CASSPQGDFGYTF	TGTGCCAGCAGCCCACAGGGGGATTTCGGCTACACCTTC
TRBV7-2	NA	TRBJ1-1	NA	CASSLDGNSEAFF	TGTGCCAGCAGCTTAGACGGGAACTCTGAAGCTTTCTTT
TRBV5-4	NA	TRBJ1-1	TRBD1	CASSLGTGRDTEAFF	TGTGCCAGCAGCTTGGGGACAGGGAGGGACACTGAAGCTTTCTTT
TRBV5-6	NA	TRBJ2-1	TRBD1	CASSRTGDGEQFF	TGTGCCAGCAGCCGGACAGGGGACGGTGAGCAGTTCTTC
TRBV5-4	few	TRBJ1-1	TRBD1	CASSPWDRAFAEAFF	TGTGCCAGCAGCCCCTGGGACAGGGCGTTCGCTGAAGCTTTCTTT